This TCR beta chain was retrieved from a study of blood T cell repertoires in COVID-19. Overall study: The cDNA or gDNA used as material had been derived from T cells, B-cell-depleted T cells, or PBMCs.

Original processing notes: Scientists estimated how many nucleated cells there were by amplifying reference gene primers. The repertoire was sequenced with immunoSEQ multiplex PCR; TCRdb's copy has only in-frame clones and lacks some. That table supplies the V and J calls and clone size; D and trimming were determined from the DNA. The sample carries 210,000 or so clones, 70% to 90% recorded once. Germline-derived CDR1 and CDR2 are MDHEN and SYDVKM. V was cut by 3 bases and J by 7 bases, with 18 bases left in between. The CDR3 contains 15 residues. The rearrangement uses TRBV28 and TRBJ1-2, with D perhaps matching TRBD1 (6 bases). Sequencing input: peripheral blood. This receptor was identified in a woman between 50 and 59 years old with active or convalescent COVID-19. The chain's CDR3 is CASSFQFGGAGGYTF. In DNA form, the CDR3 reads TGTGCCAGCAGTTTCCAATTTGGGGGCGCGGGTGGCTACACCTTC.